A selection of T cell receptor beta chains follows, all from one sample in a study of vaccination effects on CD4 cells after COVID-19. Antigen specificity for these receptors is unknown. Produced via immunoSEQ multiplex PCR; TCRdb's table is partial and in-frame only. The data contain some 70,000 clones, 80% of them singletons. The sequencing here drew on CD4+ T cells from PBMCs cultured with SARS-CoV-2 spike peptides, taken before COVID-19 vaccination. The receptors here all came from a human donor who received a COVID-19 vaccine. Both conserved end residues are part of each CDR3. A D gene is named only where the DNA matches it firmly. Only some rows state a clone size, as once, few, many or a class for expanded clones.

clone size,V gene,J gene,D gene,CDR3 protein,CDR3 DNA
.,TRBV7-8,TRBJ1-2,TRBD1,CASTRAAGGFGYTF,TGTGCCAGCACACGTGCGGCAGGGGGCTTTGGCTACACCTTC
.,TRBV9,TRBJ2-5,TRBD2,CASSPVVAGDQETQYF,TGTGCCAGCAGCCCCGTGGTAGCGGGGGATCAAGAGACCCAGTACTTC
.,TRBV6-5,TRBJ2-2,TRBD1,CASSSRAGGSGELFF,TGTGCCAGCAGTTCACGGGCAGGGGGTTCCGGGGAGCTGTTTTTT
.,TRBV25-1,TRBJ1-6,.,CASSDDGFYNSPLHF,TGTGCCAGCAGTGACGATGGCTTCTATAATTCACCCCTCCACTTT
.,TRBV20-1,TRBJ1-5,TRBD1,CSASWTSWTGDSFSNQPQHF,TGCAGTGCTAGTTGGACCTCCTGGACAGGGGACTCCTTTAGCAATCAGCCCCAGCATTTT
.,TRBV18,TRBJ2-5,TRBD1,CASSPGTAQETQYF,TGTGCCAGCTCACCCGGGACAGCCCAAGAGACCCAGTACTTC
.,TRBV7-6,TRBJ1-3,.,CASSRDPISGNTIYF,TGTGCCAGCAGCCGGGACCCGATCTCTGGAAACACCATATATTTT
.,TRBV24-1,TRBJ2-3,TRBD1,CATSAGTGSTDTQYF,TGTGCCACCAGTGCCGGGACAGGGAGCACAGATACGCAGTATTTT
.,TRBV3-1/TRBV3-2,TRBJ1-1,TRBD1,CASSHIRDRATEAFF,TGTGCCAGCAGCCACATCCGGGACAGGGCCACTGAAGCTTTCTTT
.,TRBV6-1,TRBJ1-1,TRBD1,CASSETGGDTEAFF,TGTGCCAGCAGTGAGACAGGGGGGGACACTGAAGCTTTCTTT
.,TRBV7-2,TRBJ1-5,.,CASSWKGGNQPQHF,TGTGCCAGCAGCTGGAAAGGGGGGAATCAGCCCCAGCATTTT
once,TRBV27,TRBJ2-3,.,CASSTTKTGRSTDTQYF,TGTGCCAGCAGTACAACCAAGACGGGACGGAGCACAGATACGCAGTATTTT
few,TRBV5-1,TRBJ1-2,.,CASSYSEPYGYTF,TGCGCCAGCAGCTATTCGGAACCCTATGGCTACACCTTC
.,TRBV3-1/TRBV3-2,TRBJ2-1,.,CASSQERLGQFF,TGTGCCAGCAGCCAAGAACGGTTGGGGCAGTTCTTC
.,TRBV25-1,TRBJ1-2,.,CASRATGGGGYTF,TGTGCCAGCAGGGCTACGGGCGGCGGTGGCTACACCTTC
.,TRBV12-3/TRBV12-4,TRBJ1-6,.,CASSLAGGPLHF,TGTGCCAGCAGTTTAGCCGGAGGACCCCTCCACTTT
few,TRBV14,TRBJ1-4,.,CASSQSLGRGSEKLFF,TGTGCCAGCAGCCAATCCCTTGGCAGGGGAAGTGAAAAACTGTTTTTT
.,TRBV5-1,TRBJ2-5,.,CASSLGPLETQYF,TGCGCCAGCAGCTTGGGACCTCTAGAGACCCAGTACTTC
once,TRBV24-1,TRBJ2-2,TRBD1,CATSGYRGTGELFF,TGTGCCACCAGTGGGTACAGGGGTACCGGGGAGCTGTTTTTT